This T cell receptor beta chain emerged from a study of blood T cell repertoires in COVID-19. Germline values: CDR1 SGHVS, CDR2 FQNEAQ. The V and J ends lost 2 bases and 4 bases respectively, with 11 bases between them. The CDR3 has 14 amino acids. This clone was seen a handful of times. TCRdb's copy holds only in-frame clones and misses some; the assay was immunoSEQ multiplex PCR. Of hundreds of thousands of clones in the sample, about four fifths were seen once. The chain joins TRBV7-8 to TRBJ1-1, with D tentatively TRBD1 (6 bases). The sequencing sample was made of PBMCs or T cells enriched from blood (not recorded which). The sequence was collected from a woman aged 50 to 60 who had been exposed to COVID-19. As DNA, the CDR3 is TGTGCCAGCAGCTTAAGGGACATCCCCACTGAAGCTTTCTTT. The encoded protein is CASSLRDIPTEAFF.